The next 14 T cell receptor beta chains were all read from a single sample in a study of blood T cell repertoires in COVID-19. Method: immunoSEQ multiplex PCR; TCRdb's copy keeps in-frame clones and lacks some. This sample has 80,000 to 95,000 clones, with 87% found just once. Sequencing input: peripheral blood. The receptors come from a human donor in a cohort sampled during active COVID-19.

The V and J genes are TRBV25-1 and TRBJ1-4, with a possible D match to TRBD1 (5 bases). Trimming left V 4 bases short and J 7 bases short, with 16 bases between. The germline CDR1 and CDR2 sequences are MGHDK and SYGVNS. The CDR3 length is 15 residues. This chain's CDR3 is CASSGFWGGGEKLFF. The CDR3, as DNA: TGTGCCAGCAGTGGCTTTTGGGGGGGAGGTGAAAAACTGTTTTTT.

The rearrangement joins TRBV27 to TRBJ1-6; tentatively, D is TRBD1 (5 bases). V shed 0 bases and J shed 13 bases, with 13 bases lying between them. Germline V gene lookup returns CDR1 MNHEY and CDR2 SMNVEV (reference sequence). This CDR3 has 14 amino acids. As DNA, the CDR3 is TGTGCCAGCAGTTTATCGTACAGGCCGTCCCCCCTCCACTTT. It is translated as CASSLSYRPSPLHF.

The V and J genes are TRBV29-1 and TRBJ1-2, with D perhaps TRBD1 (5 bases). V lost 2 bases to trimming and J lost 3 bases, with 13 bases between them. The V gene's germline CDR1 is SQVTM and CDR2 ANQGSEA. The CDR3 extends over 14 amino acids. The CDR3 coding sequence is TGCAGCGTTGAATGGCAGGGATCTTACTATGGCTACACCTTC. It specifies CSVEWQGSYYGYTF.

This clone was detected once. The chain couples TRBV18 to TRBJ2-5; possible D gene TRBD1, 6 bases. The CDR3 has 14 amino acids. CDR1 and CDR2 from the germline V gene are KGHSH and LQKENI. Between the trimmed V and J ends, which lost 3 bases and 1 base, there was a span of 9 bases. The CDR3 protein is CASSPTGIQETQYF. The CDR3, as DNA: TGTGCCAGCTCACCCACAGGGATCCAAGAGACCCAGTACTTC.

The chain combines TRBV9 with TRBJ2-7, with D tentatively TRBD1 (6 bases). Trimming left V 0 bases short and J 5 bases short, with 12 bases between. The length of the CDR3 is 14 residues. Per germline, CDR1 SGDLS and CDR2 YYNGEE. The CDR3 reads CASSVARGIDEQYF. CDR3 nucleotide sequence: TGTGCCAGCAGCGTAGCCAGGGGAATAGACGAGCAGTACTTC.

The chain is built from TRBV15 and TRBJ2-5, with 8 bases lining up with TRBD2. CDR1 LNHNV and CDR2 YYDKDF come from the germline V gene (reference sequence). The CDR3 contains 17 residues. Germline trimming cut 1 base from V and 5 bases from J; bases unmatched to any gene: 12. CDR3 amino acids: CATSRVGGRTSWETQYF. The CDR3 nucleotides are TGTGCCACCAGCAGAGTTGGCGGGAGGACTAGCTGGGAGACCCAGTACTTC.

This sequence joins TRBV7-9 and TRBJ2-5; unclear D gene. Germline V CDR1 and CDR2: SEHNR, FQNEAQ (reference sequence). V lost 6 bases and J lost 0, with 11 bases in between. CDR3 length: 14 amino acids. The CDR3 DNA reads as TGTGCCAGCAGACACAGTCATTACCAAGAGACCCAGTACTTC. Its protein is CASRHSHYQETQYF.

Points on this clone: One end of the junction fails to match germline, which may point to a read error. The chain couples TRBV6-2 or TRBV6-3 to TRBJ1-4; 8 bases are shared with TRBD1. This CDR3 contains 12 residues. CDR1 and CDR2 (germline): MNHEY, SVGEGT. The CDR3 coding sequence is TGTGCCAGCAGTAAACCGGGACAGGCCAAGATTTTT. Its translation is CASSKPGQAKIF.

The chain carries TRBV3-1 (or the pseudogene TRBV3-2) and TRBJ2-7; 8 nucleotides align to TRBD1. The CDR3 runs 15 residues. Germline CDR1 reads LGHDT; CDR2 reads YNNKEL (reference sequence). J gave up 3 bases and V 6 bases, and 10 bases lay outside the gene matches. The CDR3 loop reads CASSLGAGQGYEQYF. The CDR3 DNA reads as TGTGCCAGCAGTCTCGGGGCAGGACAGGGCTACGAGCAGTACTTC.

CDR3 loop: CASSPGTTLTGELFF. The CDR3 bases are TGTGCCAGCAGCCCCGGGACTACCCTAACCGGGGAGCTGTTTTTT. The chain joins TRBV5-5 to TRBJ2-2; the match to TRBD2 covers 7 bases. Germline V CDR1 and CDR2: SGHKS, YYEKEE (reference sequence). V lost 4 bases to trimming and J lost 5 bases; unmatched junction nucleotides: 8. The CDR3 has 15 amino acids.

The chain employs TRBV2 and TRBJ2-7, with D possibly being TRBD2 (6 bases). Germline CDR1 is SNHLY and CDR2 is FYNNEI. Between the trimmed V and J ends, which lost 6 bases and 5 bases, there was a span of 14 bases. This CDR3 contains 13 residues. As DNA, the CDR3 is TGTGCCAGCAGACCTGGGCGGGGCGACGAGCAGTACTTC. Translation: CASRPGRGDEQYF.

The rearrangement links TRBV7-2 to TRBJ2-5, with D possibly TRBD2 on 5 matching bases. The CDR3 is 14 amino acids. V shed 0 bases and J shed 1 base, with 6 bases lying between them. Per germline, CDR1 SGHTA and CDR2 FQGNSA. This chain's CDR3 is CASSLAGGQETQYF. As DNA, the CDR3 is TGTGCCAGCAGCTTAGCCGGAGGCCAAGAGACCCAGTACTTC.

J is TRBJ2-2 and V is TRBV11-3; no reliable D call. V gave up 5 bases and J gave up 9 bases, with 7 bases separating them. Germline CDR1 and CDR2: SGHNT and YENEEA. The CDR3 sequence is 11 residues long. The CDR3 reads CASSKDRELFF. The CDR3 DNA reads TGTGCCAGCAGCAAAGACAGGGAGCTGTTTTTT.

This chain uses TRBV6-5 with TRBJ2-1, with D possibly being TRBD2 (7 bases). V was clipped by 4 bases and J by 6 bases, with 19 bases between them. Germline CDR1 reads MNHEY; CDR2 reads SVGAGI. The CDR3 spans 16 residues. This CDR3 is CASSSPRGAGFNEQFF. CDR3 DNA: TGTGCCAGCAGTTCCCCCCGGGGGGCGGGGTTCAATGAGCAGTTCTTC.